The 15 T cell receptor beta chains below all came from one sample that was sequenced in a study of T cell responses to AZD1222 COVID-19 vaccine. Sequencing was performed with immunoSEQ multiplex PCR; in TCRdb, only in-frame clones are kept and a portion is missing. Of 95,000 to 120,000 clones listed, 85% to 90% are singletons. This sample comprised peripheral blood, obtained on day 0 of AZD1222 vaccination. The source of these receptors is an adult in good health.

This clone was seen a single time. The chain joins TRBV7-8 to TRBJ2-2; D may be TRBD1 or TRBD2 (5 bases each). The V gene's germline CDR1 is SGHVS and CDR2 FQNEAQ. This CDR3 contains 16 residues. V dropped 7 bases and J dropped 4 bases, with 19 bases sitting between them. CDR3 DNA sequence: TGTGCCAGCACCCAAATCCAGGGAGCCTTCACCGGGGAGCTGTTTTTT. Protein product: CASTQIQGAFTGELFF.

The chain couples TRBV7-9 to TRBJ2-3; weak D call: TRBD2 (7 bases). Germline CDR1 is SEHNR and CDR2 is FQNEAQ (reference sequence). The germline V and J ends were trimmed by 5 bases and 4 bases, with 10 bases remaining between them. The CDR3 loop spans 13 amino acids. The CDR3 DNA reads TGTGCCAGCAGCCCGCGGGGGCCAGATACGCAGTATTTT. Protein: CASSPRGPDTQYF.

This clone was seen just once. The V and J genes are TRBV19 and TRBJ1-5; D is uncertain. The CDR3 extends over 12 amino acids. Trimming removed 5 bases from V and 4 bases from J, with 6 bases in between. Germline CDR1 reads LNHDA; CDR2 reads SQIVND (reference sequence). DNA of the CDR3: TGTGCCAGTAGTGACAAAAATCAGCCCCAGCATTTT. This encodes CASSDKNQPQHF.

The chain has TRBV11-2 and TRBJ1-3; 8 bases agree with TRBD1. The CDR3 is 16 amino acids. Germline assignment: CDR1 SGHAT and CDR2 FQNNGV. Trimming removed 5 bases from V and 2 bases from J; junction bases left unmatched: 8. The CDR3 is CASSKLQGAAGNTIYF. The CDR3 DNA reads TGTGCCAGCAGCAAGCTGCAGGGGGCGGCTGGAAACACCATATATTTT. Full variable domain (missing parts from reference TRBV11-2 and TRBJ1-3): EAGVAQSPRYKIIEKRQSVAFWCNPISGHATLYWYQQILGQGPKLLIQFQNNGVVDDSQLPKDRFSAERLKGVDSTLKIQPAKLEDSAVYLCASSKLQGAAGNTIYFGEGSWLTVV.

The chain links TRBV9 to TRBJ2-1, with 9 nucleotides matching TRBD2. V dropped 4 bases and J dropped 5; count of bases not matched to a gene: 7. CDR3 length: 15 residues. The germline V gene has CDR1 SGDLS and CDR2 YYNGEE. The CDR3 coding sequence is TGTGCCAGCAGCTTAGGACTAGCGCCCAACAATGAGCAGTTCTTC. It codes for CASSLGLAPNNEQFF.

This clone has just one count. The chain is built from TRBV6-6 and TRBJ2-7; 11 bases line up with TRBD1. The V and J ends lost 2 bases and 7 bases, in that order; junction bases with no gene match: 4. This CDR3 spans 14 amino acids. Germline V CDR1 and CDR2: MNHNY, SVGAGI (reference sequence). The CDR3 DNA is TGTGCCAGCAGTTACAGGACAGGGGGCTATGAGCAGTACTTC. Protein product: CASSYRTGGYEQYF.

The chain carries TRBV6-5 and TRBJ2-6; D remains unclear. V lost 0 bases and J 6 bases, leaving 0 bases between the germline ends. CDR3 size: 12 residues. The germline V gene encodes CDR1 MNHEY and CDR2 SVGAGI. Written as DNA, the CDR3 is TGTGCCAGCAGTTACTCGGCCAACGTCCTGACTTTC. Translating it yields CASSYSANVLTF.

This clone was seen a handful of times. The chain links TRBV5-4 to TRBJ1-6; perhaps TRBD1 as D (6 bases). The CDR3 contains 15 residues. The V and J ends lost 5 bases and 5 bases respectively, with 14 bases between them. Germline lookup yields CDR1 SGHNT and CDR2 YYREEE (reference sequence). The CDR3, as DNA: TGTGCCAGCAGACCAACTACAGGGAATAATTCACCCCTCCACTTT. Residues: CASRPTTGNNSPLHF.

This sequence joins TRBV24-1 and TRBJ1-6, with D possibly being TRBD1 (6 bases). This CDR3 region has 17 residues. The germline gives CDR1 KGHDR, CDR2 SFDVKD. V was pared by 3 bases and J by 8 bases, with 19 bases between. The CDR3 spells CATSDRQFYKGDSPLHF. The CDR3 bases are TGTGCCACCAGTGATCGACAGTTTTACAAGGGGGATTCACCCCTCCACTTT.

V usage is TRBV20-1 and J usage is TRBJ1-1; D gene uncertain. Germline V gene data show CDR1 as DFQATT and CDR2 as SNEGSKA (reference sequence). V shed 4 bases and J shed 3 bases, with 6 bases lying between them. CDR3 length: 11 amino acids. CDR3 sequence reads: CSAMTHTEAFF. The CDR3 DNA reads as TGCAGTGCTATGACCCACACTGAAGCTTTCTTT.

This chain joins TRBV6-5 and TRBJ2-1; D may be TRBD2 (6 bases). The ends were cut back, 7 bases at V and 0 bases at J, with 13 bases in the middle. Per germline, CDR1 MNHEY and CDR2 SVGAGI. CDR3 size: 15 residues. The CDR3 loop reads CASILIGGSYNEQFF. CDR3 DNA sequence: TGTGCCAGCATATTAATCGGGGGCTCCTACAATGAGCAGTTCTTC.

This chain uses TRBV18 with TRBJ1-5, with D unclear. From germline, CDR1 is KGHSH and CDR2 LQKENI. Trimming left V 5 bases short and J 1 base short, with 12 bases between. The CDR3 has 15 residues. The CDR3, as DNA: TGTGCCAGCTCAAGTGGGGTTGAAAGCAATCAGCCCCAGCATTTT. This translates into CASSSGVESNQPQHF.

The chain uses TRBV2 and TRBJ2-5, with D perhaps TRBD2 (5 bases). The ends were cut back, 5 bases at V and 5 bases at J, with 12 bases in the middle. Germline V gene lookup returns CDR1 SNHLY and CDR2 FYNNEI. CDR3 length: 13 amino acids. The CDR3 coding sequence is TGTGCCAGCAGTCGAGGGTCCCGGGAGACCCAGTACTTC. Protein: CASSRGSRETQYF.

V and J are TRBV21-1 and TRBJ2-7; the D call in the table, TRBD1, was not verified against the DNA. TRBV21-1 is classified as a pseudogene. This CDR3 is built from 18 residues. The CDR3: CASSKGRSRRRGKYEQYF. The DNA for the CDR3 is TGTGCCAGCAGCAAAGGTCGGTCCAGGCGTAGGGGAAAGTACGAGCAGTACTTC.

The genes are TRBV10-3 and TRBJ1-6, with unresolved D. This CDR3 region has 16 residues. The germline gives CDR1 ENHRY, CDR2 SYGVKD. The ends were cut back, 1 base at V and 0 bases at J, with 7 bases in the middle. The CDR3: CAISELGFSYNSPLHF. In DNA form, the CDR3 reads TGTGCCATCAGTGAGTTGGGCTTCTCCTATAATTCACCCCTCCACTTT.